These 6 T cell receptor beta chains were all obtained from the same sample, sequenced in a study of blood T cell repertoires in COVID-19. Using immunoSEQ multiplex PCR, the repertoire was profiled, and TCRdb retains in-frame clones only, with some absent. Here the sample spans fewer than 500,000 clones, around 90% being singletons. The sequencing sample was made of peripheral blood. These receptors all come from a man younger than 35 with COVID-19, enrolled during active disease.

V is TRBV11-3 and J is TRBJ2-7; D is possibly TRBD2 (6 bases). The length of the CDR3 is 14 residues. CDR1 and CDR2 (germline): SGHNT, YENEEA. V was shortened by 4 bases and J by 12 bases, with 22 bases between the two germline ends. CDR3 DNA: TGTGCCAGCAGCTCCAAACTCCTTCGGGGGAATCCGTACTTC. It translates to CASSSKLLRGNPYF.

The chain employs TRBV19 and TRBJ1-1, with 9 bases aligning to TRBD1. The CDR3 covers 14 residues. V lost 5 bases to trimming and J lost 4 bases; unmatched junction nucleotides: 5. In germline, CDR1 is LNHDA, CDR2 SQIVND (reference sequence). As DNA, the CDR3 is TGTGCCAGTAGTTTTTGGACAGGGGTCACTGAAGCTTTCTTT. It yields the protein CASSFWTGVTEAFF. The variable domain in full, completed from reference TRBV19 and TRBJ1-1, reads DGGITQSPKYLFRKEGQNVTLSCEQNLNHDAMYWYRQDPGQGLRLIYYSQIVNDFQKGDIAEGYSVSREKKESFPLTVTSAQKNPTAFYLCASSFWTGVTEAFFGQGTRLTVV.

The gene calls are TRBV13 and TRBJ2-1, with 7 bases identical to TRBD1. The CDR3 length is 15 residues. The V gene's germline CDR1 is PRHDT and CDR2 FYEKMQ (reference sequence). V lost 5 bases and J lost 7; bases outside the gene matches: 11. CDR3 sequence (DNA): TGTGCCAGCAGCGGAACAGGGGTGGTCCCGAATGAGCAGTTCTTC. This codes for CASSGTGVVPNEQFF.

The chain employs TRBV6-6 and TRBJ2-3; tentatively, D is TRBD2 (5 bases). V lost 7 bases to trimming and J lost 0 bases, with 8 bases between them. Per the germline V gene, CDR1 is MNHNY and CDR2 is SVGAGI (reference sequence). CDR3 length equals 13 residues. The CDR3: CASTERSTDTQYF. In DNA, the CDR3 is TGTGCCAGCACGGAGCGGAGCACAGATACGCAGTATTTT.

The V and J genes are TRBV6-5 and TRBJ1-4; 8 nucleotides align to TRBD1. Germline V gene sequence: CDR1 MNHEY, CDR2 SVGAGI. This CDR3 is built from 15 residues. The V gene end was trimmed by 6 bases and the J gene end by 8 bases; junction bases not matched to a gene: 11. The CDR3 bases are TGTGCCAGCAGCAACCGACAGGGGTGGAGGGAAAAACTGTTTTTT. Amino acid sequence: CASSNRQGWREKLFF.

This clone showed up just a few times. The chain joins TRBV18 to TRBJ2-7; TRBD1 matches at 10 bases. V shed 3 bases and J 3 bases; nucleotides not matched to a gene: 11. The CDR3 length is 17 residues. Germline V gene data show CDR1 as KGHSH and CDR2 as LQKENI. CDR3 coding DNA: TGTGCCAGCTCACCCTCCGGGACAGGGGCAGGGCTCTACGAGCAGTACTTC. This translates into CASSPSGTGAGLYEQYF.